This T cell receptor (beta chain) was found in a study of blood T cell repertoires in COVID-19 (dated by TCRdb to 2020 to 2022). With regard to the full study: Collaborator samples came from the United States, Italy and Spain and covered acute and convalescent phases of COVID-19. A de-identified subject ID, COVID-19 status, age in years and sex were almost always included in the sample metadata. The repertoires were released in a freely available public database meant as a resource for research on the immune response to SARS-CoV-2. The prospective study material was composed of cDNA or gDNA derived from T cells, B-cell-depleted T cells, or PBMCs. The dataset comprised deeply sampled blood TCRbeta repertoires from subjects exposed to, actively infected with, or recovered from COVID-19. The samples were drawn from two sources: the first 160 participants of the ongoing ImmuneRACE study, and some 1,300 subjects contributed by 6 global collaborators. Where available, HLA class I and class II types were obtained from metadata supplied by the sample provider rather than from assay-based typing.

Participants in the prospective study were enrolled through a virtual design, were aged about 18 to 90 years, and lived in 20 to 30 United States geographic areas. Cohort assignment in the prospective study relied on participant-reported clinical history from a screening survey and a study questionnaire. Mobile phlebotomists in the prospective study collected whole blood, serum and a nasopharyngeal or oropharyngeal swab from every participant. Additional blood draws and questionnaires over an approximately two-month period could optionally be provided by prospective study participants. Prospective study blood samples were shipped either frozen or at room temperature before DNA extraction. From cysteine to phenylalanine, the CDR3 is 13 amino acids long. The entry retains the CDR3 DNA only, 39 bases that are in frame from base 1. Per the germline V gene (reference sequence), GTSNPN is the CDR1 and SVGIG is the CDR2. V sheds 4 bases and J sheds 11 bases, leaving 20 bases between their ends.

In the case of this clone: The target of this receptor is not known. No much larger clone is present one base from it, and per-base qualities are unavailable.

Summary of the overall study and its limitations: The amount of clinical and demographic metadata varied by source and participant and was provided uncurated.

The immunoSEQ Assay, a bias-controlled multiplex PCR, was used to amplify TCRbeta CDR3 regions from genomic DNA. Regarding the original processing steps: The number of nucleated cells in each sample was estimated from the amplification of reference gene primers within the assay. To quantify the absolute abundance of each unique TCRbeta CDR3 rearrangement, sequence reads were collapsed and filtered. For each sample, productive Simpson clonality was calculated by taking the square root of Simpson's diversity index across productive rearrangements. In its TCRdb copy, this immuneACCESS table keeps in-frame sequences only and misses some clones. Where compared with another copy, unresolved V genes explain less than half of these, and the others have no known cause. The DNA gave D and trimming, while V, J and clone size come from that table. The sample records approximately 150,000 clones, about 88% of which are singletons. Around 1.2% of the sample belongs to the ten largest clones.

The chain is encoded by TRBV30 joined to TRBJ1-1; 6 matching bases give a weak D call of TRBD1. The sequence was collected from a human donor with acute COVID-19. The donor label of this sample is uncertain. Sequenced input: PBMCs or T cells enriched from blood (not recorded which). The DNA sequence follows: TGTGCCTGGAATACAGGGACGGCCTCGGGGGCTTTCTTT. Its translation is CAWNTGTASGAFF. The reference TRBV30 and TRBJ1-1 proteins fill in what lies around the CDR3, so the full variable domain reads SQTIHQWPATLVQPVGSPLSLECTVEGTSNPNLYWYRQAAGRGLQLLFYSVGIGQISSEVPQNLSASRPQDRQFILSSKKLLLSDSGFYLCAWNTGTASGAFFGQGTRLTVV.